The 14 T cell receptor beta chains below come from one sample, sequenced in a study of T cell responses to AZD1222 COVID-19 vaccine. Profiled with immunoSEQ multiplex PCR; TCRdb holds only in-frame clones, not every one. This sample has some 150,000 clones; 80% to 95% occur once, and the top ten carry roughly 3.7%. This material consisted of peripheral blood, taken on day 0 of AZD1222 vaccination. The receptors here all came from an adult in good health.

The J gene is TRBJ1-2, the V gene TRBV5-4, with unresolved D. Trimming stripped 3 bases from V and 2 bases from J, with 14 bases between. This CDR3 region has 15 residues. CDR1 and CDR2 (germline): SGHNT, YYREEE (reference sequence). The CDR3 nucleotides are TGTGCCAGCAGCTCTGGACCCGTGGGGAACTATGGCTACACCTTC. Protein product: CASSSGPVGNYGYTF.

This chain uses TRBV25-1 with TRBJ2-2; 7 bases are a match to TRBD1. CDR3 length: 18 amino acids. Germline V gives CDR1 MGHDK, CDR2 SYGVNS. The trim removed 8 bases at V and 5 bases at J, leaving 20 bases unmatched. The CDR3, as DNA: TGTGCCAGCGGGCCCAACTTAGGGGGCACAGGGGTAACCGGGGAGCTGTTTTTT. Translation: CASGPNLGGTGVTGELFF.

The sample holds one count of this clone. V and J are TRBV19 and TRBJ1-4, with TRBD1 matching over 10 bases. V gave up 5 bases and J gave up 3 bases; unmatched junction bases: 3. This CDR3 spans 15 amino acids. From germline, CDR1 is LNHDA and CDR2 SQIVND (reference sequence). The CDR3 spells CASSRQGAANEKLFF. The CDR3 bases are TGTGCCAGTAGTCGACAGGGGGCTGCTAATGAAAAACTGTTTTTT.

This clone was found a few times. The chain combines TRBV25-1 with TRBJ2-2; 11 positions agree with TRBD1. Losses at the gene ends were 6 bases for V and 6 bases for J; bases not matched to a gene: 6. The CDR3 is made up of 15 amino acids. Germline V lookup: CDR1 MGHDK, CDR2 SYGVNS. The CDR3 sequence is CASRDRGRVAGELFF. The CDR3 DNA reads TGTGCCAGCAGGGACAGGGGGCGGGTAGCCGGGGAGCTGTTTTTT.

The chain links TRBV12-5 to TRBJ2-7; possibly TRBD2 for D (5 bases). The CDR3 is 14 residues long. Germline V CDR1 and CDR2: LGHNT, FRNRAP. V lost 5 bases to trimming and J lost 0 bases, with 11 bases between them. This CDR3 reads CASGVGVGSYEQYF. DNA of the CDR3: TGTGCTAGTGGTGTGGGAGTCGGCTCCTACGAGCAGTACTTC.

CDR3 amino acids: CASSLAQSASPLHF. As DNA, the CDR3 is TGTGCCAGCAGTTTAGCACAGAGCGCTTCACCCCTCCACTTT. The rearrangement links TRBV27 to TRBJ1-6; the D is unclear. This CDR3 is 14 amino acids long. V shed 2 bases and J shed 9 bases, with 11 bases lying between them. The germline V gene encodes CDR1 MNHEY and CDR2 SMNVEV (reference sequence).

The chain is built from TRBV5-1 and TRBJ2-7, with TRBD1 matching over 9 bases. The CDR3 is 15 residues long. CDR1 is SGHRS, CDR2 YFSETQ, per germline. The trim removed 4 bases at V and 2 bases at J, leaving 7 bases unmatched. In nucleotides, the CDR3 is TGCGCCAGCAGCCAGCTGACAGGGGGAGCCTACGAGCAGTACTTC. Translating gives CASSQLTGGAYEQYF.

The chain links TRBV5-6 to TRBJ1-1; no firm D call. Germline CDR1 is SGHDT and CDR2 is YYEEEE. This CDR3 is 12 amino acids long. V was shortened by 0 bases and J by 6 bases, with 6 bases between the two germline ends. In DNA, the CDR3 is TGTGCCAGCAGCTTGGCACGCGCTGAAGCTTTCTTT. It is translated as CASSLARAEAFF.

The CDR3 bases are TGCGCCAGCAGCACCCCCGGTGAGCAGTTCTTC. It specifies CASSTPGEQFF. The V call is TRBV5-1, the J call TRBJ2-1; D is ambiguous. Trimming removed 4 bases at V and 9 bases at J, with 8 bases between. The CDR3 has 11 residues. CDR1 and CDR2 from the germline V gene are SGHRS and YFSETQ.

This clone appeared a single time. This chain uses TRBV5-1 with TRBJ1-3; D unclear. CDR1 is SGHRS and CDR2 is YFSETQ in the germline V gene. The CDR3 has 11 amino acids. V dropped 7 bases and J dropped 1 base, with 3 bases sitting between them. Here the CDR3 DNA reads TGCGCCAGCCGATCTGGAAACACCATATATTTT. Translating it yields CASRSGNTIYF. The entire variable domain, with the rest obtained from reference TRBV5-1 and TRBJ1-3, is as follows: KAGVTQTPRYLIKTRGQQVTLSCSPISGHRSVSWYQQTPGQGLQFLFEYFSETQRNKGNFPGRFSGRQFSNSRSEMNVSTLELGDSALYLCASRSGNTIYFGEGSWLTVV.

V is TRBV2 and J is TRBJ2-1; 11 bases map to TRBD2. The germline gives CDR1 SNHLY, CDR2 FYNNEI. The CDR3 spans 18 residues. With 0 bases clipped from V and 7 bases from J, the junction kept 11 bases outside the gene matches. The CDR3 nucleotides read TGTGCCAGCAGTGAAGCGCCTAGCGGGAGGTCCGTGGGAAATGAGCAGTTCTTC. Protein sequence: CASSEAPSGRSVGNEQFF.

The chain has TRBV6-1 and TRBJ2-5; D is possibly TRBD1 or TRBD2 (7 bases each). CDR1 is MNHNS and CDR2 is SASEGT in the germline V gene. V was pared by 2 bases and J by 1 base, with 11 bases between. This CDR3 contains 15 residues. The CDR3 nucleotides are TGTGCCAGCAGTGAACAGGGGGGGACCCAAGAGACCCAGTACTTC. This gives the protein CASSEQGGTQETQYF.

CDR3 residues: CASSSGFNSGNTIYF. Written as DNA, the CDR3 is TGTGCCAGCAGTTCCGGATTCAACTCTGGAAACACCATATATTTT. The genes are TRBV27 and TRBJ1-3; D unclear. CDR1 is MNHEY and CDR2 is SMNVEV in the germline V gene (reference sequence). The CDR3 loop spans 15 amino acids. V lost 4 bases and J lost 0, with 10 bases in between.

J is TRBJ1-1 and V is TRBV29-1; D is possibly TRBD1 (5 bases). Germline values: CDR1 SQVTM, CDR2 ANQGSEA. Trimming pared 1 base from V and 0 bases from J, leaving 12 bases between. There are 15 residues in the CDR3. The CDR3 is CSVEGGEGMNTEAFF. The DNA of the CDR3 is TGCAGCGTTGAAGGGGGGGAGGGGATGAACACTGAAGCTTTCTTT.